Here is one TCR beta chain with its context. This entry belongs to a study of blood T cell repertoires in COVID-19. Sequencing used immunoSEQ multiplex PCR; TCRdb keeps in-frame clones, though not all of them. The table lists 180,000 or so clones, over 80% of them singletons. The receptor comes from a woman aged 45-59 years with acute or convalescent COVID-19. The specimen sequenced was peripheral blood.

The CDR3 DNA reads as TGTGCCAGCGCCGGATGGGCGGTGCGGGACACTGAAGCTTTCTTT. It encodes CASAGWAVRDTEAFF. The rearrangement links TRBV27 to TRBJ1-1, with D unresolved. The CDR3 totals 15 residues. Deletions cut 8 bases from V and 3 bases from J, with 19 bases between. Germline-derived CDR1 and CDR2 are MNHEY and SMNVEV (reference sequence).